The 17 T cell receptor beta chains below all came from one sample that was sequenced in a study of blood T cells in healthy people across ages. A sample-barcoded 5' primer and a J-beta primer mix were used in a second PCR of roughly 6 to 12 cycles. One entry per CDR3 protein results from TCRdb running MiXCR on the 5' RACE reads. The sample has roughly 800,000 distinct CDR3 sequences; 20% to 25% are singletons. The same data also went into a second study, on T cells of mothers and their children.

Sequenced: blood. The receptor set was obtained from a boy between 10 and 17 years old in good health.

This chain uses TRBV12-3 or TRBV12-4 with TRBJ2-7, with a weak D call TRBD1 (6 bases). V lost 4 bases to trimming and J lost 6 bases, with 13 bases between them. CDR3 length: 13 residues. CDR3 sequence (DNA): TGTGCCAGCAGTTCAGGGGTAGGTTTCGAGCAGTACTTC. It codes for CASSSGVGFEQYF.

This clonotype was detected only a few times. The CDR3 region has the DNA TGCGCCAGCAGCTTGGCCCCGCGGACAGGGAACAATGAGCAGTTCTTC. Residues: CASSLAPRTGNNEQFF. This rearrangement joins TRBV5-1 to TRBJ2-5; 8 nucleotides agree with TRBD1. Near its end, the DNA agrees better with TRBJ2-1, so the J call may be wrong. The CDR3 has 16 residues. Per the germline V gene, CDR1 is SGHRS and CDR2 is YFSETQ.

The V and J genes are TRBV7-9 and TRBJ2-5; 11 nucleotides align to TRBD2. TRBJ2-1 explains the end of the DNA better; the J call may be wrong. Germline V lookup: CDR1 SEHNR, CDR2 FQNEAQ (reference sequence). The CDR3 length is 16 residues. The CDR3 region is CASSLVLAGGGDEQFF. The CDR3 nucleotides read TGTGCCAGCAGCTTAGTTCTAGCGGGAGGAGGGGATGAGCAGTTCTTC.

This chain uses TRBV5-6 with TRBJ2-5; a possible D gene is TRBD1 (5 bases). The J call is doubtful: the DNA matches TRBJ2-7 better. The CDR3 is made up of 12 amino acids. Germline-derived CDR1 and CDR2 are SGHDT and YYEEEE. The CDR3 sequence is CASSNQGSEQYF. CDR3 bases: TGTGCCAGCAGCAATCAGGGCTCCGAGCAGTACTTC.

The chain couples TRBV4-3 to TRBJ2-5, with TRBD1 identical over 9 bases. The closer fit of TRBJ2-1 to the DNA end suggests the J call may be wrong. The CDR3 covers 16 residues. Germline V gene lookup returns CDR1 LGHNA and CDR2 YSLEER. CDR3 sequence (DNA): TGCGCCAGCAGCCAAGATTTGGGACAGGGTCGTTATGAGCAGTTCTTC. Its protein is CASSQDLGQGRYEQFF.

The sample holds a few counts of this clonotype. This chain uses TRBV4-1 with TRBJ2-1, with 8 nucleotides matching TRBD2. This CDR3 contains 17 residues. Germline CDR1 MGHRA, CDR2 YSYEKL. V lost 1 base, J lost 5 bases, and 10 bases stayed unmatched. The CDR3 here is CASSQVSSGGLNNEQFF. CDR3 bases: TGCGCCAGCAGCCAAGTCTCCTCGGGGGGGCTTAACAATGAGCAGTTCTTC.

The chain links TRBV18 to TRBJ1-2; 9 nucleotides align to TRBD1. Germline assignment: CDR1 KGHSH and CDR2 LQKENI. This CDR3 is built from 14 residues. V was clipped by 2 bases and J by 6 bases; unmatched bases: 4. As DNA, the CDR3 is TGTGCCAGCTCACCAAGACAGGGGGGAGATGGCTACACCTTC. Translated: CASSPRQGGDGYTF.

This clonotype was observed a handful of times. This chain connects TRBV27 to TRBJ2-7; no clear D gene. This CDR3 is 12 amino acids long. CDR1 is MNHEY and CDR2 is SMNVEV in the germline V gene (reference sequence). The V gene lost 8 bases and the J gene lost 5 bases, with 13 bases spanning the gap. The CDR3 DNA reads as TGTGCCAGCTGGGGTGGGCCGGACGAGCAGTACTTC. Amino acids: CASWGGPDEQYF.

This clonotype was counted only a few times. This chain joins TRBV20-1 and TRBJ1-2; possible D gene TRBD1, 6 bases. The CDR3 spans 13 residues. Trimming stripped 2 bases from V and 8 bases from J, with 15 bases between. The germline V gene has CDR1 DFQATT and CDR2 SNEGSKA (reference sequence). CDR3 DNA sequence: TGCAGTGCTAGACTACAGGGACGAGGAGGCTACACCTTC. Translation gives CSARLQGRGGYTF.

The rearrangement links TRBV6-2 or TRBV6-3 to TRBJ2-7; D is unclear. Germline V gene sequence: CDR1 MNHEY, CDR2 SVGEGT. V lost 5 bases and J 5 bases, leaving 7 bases between the germline ends. This CDR3 region has 11 residues. The CDR3 here is CASSNHHEQYF. The DNA for the CDR3 is TGTGCCAGCAGTAACCACCACGAGCAGTACTTC.

This clonotype has only a few counts. CDR3 nucleotide sequence: TGCAGTGCTCAAAGACAGGGACCTGGAAACACCATATATTTT. Protein product: CSAQRQGPGNTIYF. The chain links TRBV20-1 to TRBJ1-3; 7 nucleotides align to TRBD1. V shed 5 bases, J shed 2 bases, and the junction held 6 bases outside the gene matches. Germline assignment: CDR1 DFQATT and CDR2 SNEGSKA (reference sequence). The CDR3 is 14 residues long.

J is TRBJ1-2 and V is TRBV10-3; D uncertain. Per the germline V gene, CDR1 is ENHRY and CDR2 is SYGVKD. Between the trimmed V and J ends, which lost 10 bases and 4 bases, there was a span of 16 bases. The CDR3 length is 13 residues. Written as DNA, the CDR3 is TGTGCCACCCGGGGAACAGAGGTCTATGGCTACACCTTC. It encodes CATRGTEVYGYTF.

The V gene is TRBV12-3 or TRBV12-4, the J gene TRBJ2-1; 12 bases are a match to TRBD1. V was clipped by 6 bases and J by 1 base; unmatched bases: 13. The CDR3 loop spans 19 amino acids. Here the CDR3 DNA reads TGTGCCAGCAGCAGGGACAGGGGGCCAAGCGGGAGATCCTACAATGAGCAGTTCTTC. This codes for CASSRDRGPSGRSYNEQFF.

J is TRBJ1-1 and V is TRBV28; 8 positions match TRBD1. Germline CDR1 and CDR2: MDHEN and SYDVKM. J was trimmed by 1 base and V by 4 bases; bases with no gene match: 5. This CDR3 is built from 15 residues. The CDR3 DNA follows: TGTGCCAGCAGTTCTCAAGGACAGGGGAACACTGAAGCTTTCTTT. Protein: CASSSQGQGNTEAFF.

V gene TRBV7-2 combines with J gene TRBJ1-6; D may be TRBD1 (6 bases). Germline CDR1 SGHTA, CDR2 FQGNSA. CDR3 length: 16 amino acids. The V end lost 5 bases, the J end lost 9 bases, and 20 bases lay between the germline ends. As DNA, the CDR3 is TGTGCCAGCAGCGTCTCGAGGGGGGGGGAGAGTTCACCCCTCCACTTT. Translated: CASSVSRGGESSPLHF.

V usage is TRBV7-2 and J usage is TRBJ1-4; tentatively, D is TRBD1 (5 bases). The V gene lost 5 bases and the J gene lost 4 bases, with 11 bases spanning the gap. CDR3 length equals 14 residues. In germline, CDR1 is SGHTA, CDR2 FQGNSA. The DNA for the CDR3 is TGTGCCAGCAGCCCGGGACGGGTTAATGAAAAACTGTTTTTT. This translates into CASSPGRVNEKLFF.

The chain employs TRBV6-2 or TRBV6-3 and TRBJ2-7, with 8 bases aligning to TRBD2. This CDR3 is built from 13 residues. Germline CDR1 is MNHEY and CDR2 is SVGEGT. Losses at the gene ends were 7 bases for V and 5 bases for J; bases not matched to a gene: 7. The CDR3 region has the DNA TGTGCCAGCATCTGGGCGGGAGGAAACGAGCAGTACTTC. Its translation: CASIWAGGNEQYF.